This T cell receptor (beta chain) comes out of a study of cytomegalovirus exposure and HLA in healthy donors. About the research overall: Around 80 million unique TCR sequences came from HLA-typed donors in an early release. Study-wide results and caveats: Follow-up analysis later connected one missense variant in DCLRE1C with trimming of TCR beta V- and J-genes. The productive fraction for most TCR beta V segments was about 87% or about 30% in an earlier analysis. Investigators reported under 200 TCR beta chains as tied to cytomegalovirus.

Germline V gene data show CDR1 as LNHDA and CDR2 as SQIVND (reference sequence). The CDR3 runs 13 residues. V shed 5 bases and J shed 7 bases, with 14 bases lying between them. PCR primers comprised 60 Vbeta and 13 Jbeta primers. TCRdb's copy holds only in-frame clones and misses some; the assay was immunoSEQ multiplex PCR. The sample records more than 95,000 clones, about three quarters being singletons. Notes on this clone: What it binds is not known.

The chain has TRBV19 and TRBJ1-1, with D uncertain. Sequencing used PBMCs. The receptor's source is a woman between 35 and 50 years old in good health and CMV-seropositive. CDR3 nucleotides: TGTGCCAGTAGTGAGGGCCCTGGGGTTGAAGCTTTCTTT. This gives the protein CASSEGPGVEAFF.